Each of the 9 T cell receptor beta chains below was sequenced from the same sample in a study of PD-1 blockade in classical Hodgkin lymphoma. Assay used: immunoSEQ multiplex PCR; TCRdb lists only in-frame clones, some missing. The sample consists of about 110,000 clones, roughly nine tenths of them appearing once. With no exception, relapse followed autologous stem cell transplantation in all patients, and brentuximab vedotin exposure varied. The source material was peripheral blood mononuclear cells (PBMCs), sampled before the second cycle of nivolumab. These receptors came from a human donor with classical Hodgkin lymphoma.

The V call is TRBV5-1, the J call TRBJ2-3; unclear D gene. Trimming stripped 0 bases from V and 0 bases from J, with 5 bases between. CDR1 is SGHRS and CDR2 is YFSETQ in the germline V gene. This CDR3 spans 14 amino acids. CDR3 DNA sequence: TGCGCCAGCAGCTTGGGGTCTAGCACAGATACGCAGTATTTT. Translating it yields CASSLGSSTDTQYF.

The CDR3 reads CASSLALGLAEKLFF. The CDR3 nucleotides read TGTGCCAGCAGCTTAGCGCTGGGGCTGGCTGAAAAACTGTTTTTT. This chain connects TRBV7-9 to TRBJ1-4; tentatively, D is TRBD1 (5 bases). This CDR3 contains 15 residues. Germline loops: CDR1 SEHNR, CDR2 FQNEAQ (reference sequence). Trimming shortened V by 0 bases and J by 7 bases, and 12 bases separated the two germline ends. Full variable domain (rest looked up from reference TRBV7-9 and TRBJ1-4): DTGVSQNPRHKITKRGQNVTFRCDPISEHNRLYWYRQTLGQGPEFLTYFQNEAQLEKSRLLSDRFSAERPKGSFSTLEIQRTEQGDSAMYLCASSLALGLAEKLFFGSGTQLSVL.

The V gene is TRBV5-1, the J gene TRBJ1-1; D is perhaps TRBD1 (5 bases). The germline gives CDR1 SGHRS, CDR2 YFSETQ. Trimming removed 0 bases at V and 1 base at J, with 13 bases between. The CDR3 sequence is 16 residues long. The CDR3 DNA reads TGCGCCAGCAGCTTGGTAACAGGTATCTCGAACACTGAAGCTTTCTTT. Amino acids: CASSLVTGISNTEAFF.

This chain connects TRBV29-1 to TRBJ2-3; TRBD2 agrees at 9 bases. CDR3 length: 18 amino acids. The germline V gene encodes CDR1 SQVTM and CDR2 ANQGSEA. V was clipped by 0 bases and J by 1 base; unmatched bases: 11. This chain's CDR3 is CSVEDRLAGALGTDTQYF. In nucleotides, the CDR3 is TGCAGCGTTGAAGATCGATTAGCGGGAGCCCTTGGCACAGATACGCAGTATTTT.

The chain uses TRBV29-1 and TRBJ1-2, with 9 bases identical to TRBD1. The CDR3 contains 12 residues. V shed 4 bases and J 8 bases; nucleotides not matched to a gene: 5. The germline V gene has CDR1 SQVTM and CDR2 ANQGSEA. CDR3 in amino acids: CSVGDRVRGYTF. CDR3 bases: TGCAGCGTTGGGGACAGGGTTAGGGGCTACACCTTC.

This chain uses TRBV6-5 with TRBJ1-1; TRBD1 matches 8 bases. This CDR3 contains 15 residues. CDR1 is MNHEY, CDR2 SVGAGI, per germline. J was trimmed by 8 bases and V by 4 bases; bases with no gene match: 12. The chain's CDR3 is CASSSFVDRVSEAFF. CDR3 bases: TGTGCCAGCAGTTCGTTTGTGGACAGGGTGTCCGAAGCTTTCTTT.

CDR3 region: CASSLAWTRGRANYGYTF. The CDR3 DNA reads TGTGCCAGCAGCTTAGCATGGACTAGGGGGAGAGCTAACTATGGCTACACCTTC. The chain is built from TRBV7-2 and TRBJ1-2; D might be TRBD1 (6 bases). V shed 0 bases and J shed 0 bases, with 17 bases lying between them. CDR1 and CDR2 (germline): SGHTA, FQGNSA. The CDR3 is made up of 18 amino acids.

The V gene is TRBV28, the J gene TRBJ1-1, with unresolved D. CDR3 length equals 11 residues. The ends were cut back, 6 bases at V and 5 bases at J, with 7 bases in the middle. Germline V gene lookup returns CDR1 MDHEN and CDR2 SYDVKM. CDR3: CASRGVTEAFF. The CDR3 coding sequence is TGTGCCAGCAGGGGAGTGACTGAAGCTTTCTTT.

The gene calls are TRBV27 and TRBJ1-1; 8 bases are shared with TRBD1. CDR3 size: 13 residues. Germline assignment: CDR1 MNHEY and CDR2 SMNVEV (reference sequence). Trimming cost V 6 bases and J 0 bases; bases outside gene matches: 0. The chain's CDR3 is CASRDRVNTEAFF. In DNA form, the CDR3 reads TGTGCCAGCAGGGACAGGGTGAACACTGAAGCTTTCTTT.